The 17 T cell receptor beta chains below all came from one sample that was sequenced in a study of blood T cell repertoires in COVID-19. Produced via immunoSEQ multiplex PCR; TCRdb's table is partial and in-frame only. The sample consists of over 150,000 clones, approximately 90% of them appearing once. Sample: peripheral blood. Every receptor here comes from a man aged 50 to 60 with acute or convalescent COVID-19.

V usage is TRBV14 and J usage is TRBJ2-7, with 9 bases lining up with TRBD1. This CDR3 contains 15 residues. From germline, CDR1 is SGHDN and CDR2 FVKESK. J was trimmed by 4 bases and V by 2 bases; bases with no gene match: 6. CDR3 nucleotides: TGTGCCAGCAGCCAAACCGGGACAGGGATGTACGAGCAGTACTTC. It translates to CASSQTGTGMYEQYF.

This clone was detected only once. The V and J genes are TRBV5-1 and TRBJ2-2; 10 nucleotides align to TRBD2. CDR1 is SGHRS, CDR2 YFSETQ, per germline. V lost 2 bases to trimming and J lost 5 bases; unmatched junction nucleotides: 3. This CDR3 spans 15 amino acids. This chain's CDR3 is CASSFPSGRTGELFF. CDR3 DNA sequence: TGCGCCAGCAGCTTTCCTAGCGGGAGAACCGGGGAGCTGTTTTTT.

J is TRBJ1-3 and V is TRBV24-1; tentative D call: TRBD1 (6 bases). Germline CDR1 reads KGHDR; CDR2 reads SFDVKD. V was shortened by 4 bases and J by 0 bases, with 12 bases between the two germline ends. CDR3 size: 16 residues. CDR3 sequence: CATSELRTVSGNTIYF. The CDR3 coding sequence is TGTGCCACCAGTGAGTTGAGGACAGTCTCTGGAAACACCATATATTTT.

The chain uses TRBV5-8 and TRBJ1-1; 8 nucleotides match TRBD1. The CDR3 consists of 14 residues. V lost 1 base, J lost 4 bases, and 3 bases stayed unmatched. Germline V gene lookup returns CDR1 SGHTS and CDR2 YDEGEE. CDR3 residues: CASSLRTGTTEAFF. In nucleotides, the CDR3 is TGTGCCAGCAGCTTGAGGACAGGGACCACTGAAGCTTTCTTT.

This chain's CDR3 is CASSQGGRGNQPQHF. The CDR3 coding sequence is TGTGCCAGCAGCCAAGGAGGGCGGGGAAATCAGCCCCAGCATTTT. V is TRBV4-2 and J is TRBJ1-5; D is uncertain. The length of the CDR3 is 15 residues. Per germline, CDR1 LGHNA and CDR2 YNFKEQ. V lost 1 base and J lost 4, with 11 bases in between.

The V call is TRBV2, the J call TRBJ2-7; D might be TRBD1 (5 bases). The germline gives CDR1 SNHLY, CDR2 FYNNEI. V was trimmed by 8 bases and J by 1 base, leaving 15 bases between them. This CDR3 is built from 14 residues. CDR3 sequence (DNA): TGTGCCAGCTTAACTCAGGGCAAATCCTACGAGCAGTACTTC. Protein: CASLTQGKSYEQYF.

The V and J genes are TRBV28 and TRBJ2-1; TRBD2 matches 10 bases. Germline CDR1 is MDHEN and CDR2 is SYDVKM. J lost 3 bases, V lost 5 bases, and 13 bases had no gene match. This CDR3 contains 18 residues. The CDR3, as DNA: TGTGCCAGCAGTCTAACCTTACACCGGACTAGCGGCTACAATGAGCAGTTCTTC. Translating gives CASSLTLHRTSGYNEQFF.

This chain connects TRBV6-5 to TRBJ2-7, with 11 bases aligning to TRBD1. Germline V CDR1 and CDR2: MNHEY, SVGAGI. V dropped 10 bases and J dropped 3; count of bases not matched to a gene: 11. The CDR3 extends over 15 amino acids. The CDR3 region is CATRSGTGGFYEQYV. DNA of the CDR3: TGTGCCACCCGATCCGGGACAGGGGGTTTCTACGAGCAGTACGTC.

The J gene is TRBJ2-3, the V gene TRBV19; the D gene is possibly TRBD1 (6 bases). CDR3 length: 15 amino acids. Trimming cost V 5 bases and J 2 bases, with 14 bases left between them. Germline lookup yields CDR1 LNHDA and CDR2 SQIVND (reference sequence). CDR3 region: CASSRQVVITDTQYF. The DNA of the CDR3 is TGTGCCAGTAGTCGACAGGTAGTTATCACAGATACGCAGTATTTT.

The V and J genes are TRBV3-1 (or the pseudogene TRBV3-2) and TRBJ1-1; D is undetermined. This CDR3 region has 12 residues. V lost 3 bases and J 11 bases, leaving 13 bases between the germline ends. Germline-derived CDR1 and CDR2 are LGHDT and YNNKEL (reference sequence). The CDR3 DNA follows: TGTGCCAGCAGCCACCCTGGTTCCTACGCTTTCTTT. Translating gives CASSHPGSYAFF.

The chain joins TRBV27 to TRBJ2-7, with D unclear. Germline assignment: CDR1 MNHEY and CDR2 SMNVEV (reference sequence). Trimming cost V 5 bases and J 6 bases, with 11 bases left between them. The CDR3 covers 12 residues. CDR3 loop: CASSTVLSEQYF. The CDR3 region has the DNA TGTGCCAGCAGTACAGTCCTTAGCGAGCAGTACTTC.

This chain uses TRBV7-9 with TRBJ1-4, with D unclear. V was cut by 1 base and J by 3 bases, with 9 bases left in between. Germline V gives CDR1 SEHNR, CDR2 FQNEAQ (reference sequence). The CDR3 covers 15 residues. The CDR3 loop reads CASSLDGGPNEKLFF. The CDR3 nucleotides read TGTGCCAGCAGCTTAGATGGCGGCCCTAATGAAAAACTGTTTTTT.

V usage is TRBV11-2 and J usage is TRBJ1-6; 7 bases fit TRBD1. J gave up 7 bases and V 5 bases, and 5 bases lay outside the gene matches. Germline CDR1 reads SGHAT; CDR2 reads FQNNGV. This CDR3 has 14 amino acids. The CDR3 region has the DNA TGTGCCAGCAGCCTGGGACAGCTGAATTCACCCCTCCACTTT. The encoded protein is CASSLGQLNSPLHF.

The CDR3 spells CASKIVGGYEQYF. CDR3 DNA sequence: TGTGCCAGCAAAATTGTAGGGGGTTACGAGCAGTACTTC. V is TRBV27 and J is TRBJ2-7, with D maybe TRBD1 (6 bases). CDR3 size: 13 residues. Deletions cut 7 bases from V and 4 bases from J, with 14 bases between. Germline assignment: CDR1 MNHEY and CDR2 SMNVEV (reference sequence).

This clone has just one count. The chain carries TRBV10-3 and TRBJ2-1, with a tentative D call TRBD2 (7 bases). V was trimmed by 9 bases and J by 8 bases, leaving 11 bases between them. The length of the CDR3 is 11 residues. Germline V gene data show CDR1 as ENHRY and CDR2 as SYGVKD. CDR3 in amino acids: CAISGGDEQFF. The CDR3 nucleotides are TGTGCCATTTCGGGGGGCGATGAGCAGTTCTTC.

In its sample, this clone was seen once. The chain carries TRBV28 and TRBJ1-5; D is undetermined. Germline assignment: CDR1 MDHEN and CDR2 SYDVKM. The CDR3 is made up of 12 amino acids. V was shortened by 7 bases and J by 5 bases, with 9 bases between the two germline ends. This CDR3 is CASTLLDQPQHF. For the CDR3, the DNA is TGTGCCAGCACTCTGCTAGATCAGCCCCAGCATTTT.

This chain connects TRBV3-1 (or the pseudogene TRBV3-2) to TRBJ1-5; D gene ambiguous. There are 13 residues in the CDR3. Per germline, CDR1 LGHDT and CDR2 YNNKEL (reference sequence). Deletions cut 2 bases from V and 0 bases from J, with 2 bases between. The CDR3 sequence is CASSQYSNQPQHF. Written as DNA, the CDR3 is TGTGCCAGCAGCCAATATAGCAATCAGCCCCAGCATTTT.